This T cell receptor (beta chain) derives from a study of shared clonotypes between healthy human individuals. Using immunoSEQ multiplex PCR, the repertoire was profiled, and TCRdb retains in-frame clones only, with some absent. This table holds approximately 2,000,000 clones, 93% found once. The germline CDR1 and CDR2 sequences are MDHEN and SYDVKM. This CDR3 has 16 residues. V was clipped by 6 bases and J by 8 bases, with 23 bases between them. CD45RO-negative CD8 cells positively selected for CCR7 made up the naive population, which excluded terminally differentiated effector memory CD45RA+ cells.

Sequences were obtained from naive CD8+ T cells from PBMCs. The sequence came from a man aged 18-30 years in good health. Some clones in this sample may be carry-over from other donors' samples. The chain carries TRBV28 and TRBJ2-4, with D hard to call. CDR3 coding DNA: TGTGCCAGCAGCCCTGGGGAATGGGCGATGAAGGACATTCAGTACTTC. This codes for CASSPGEWAMKDIQYF.